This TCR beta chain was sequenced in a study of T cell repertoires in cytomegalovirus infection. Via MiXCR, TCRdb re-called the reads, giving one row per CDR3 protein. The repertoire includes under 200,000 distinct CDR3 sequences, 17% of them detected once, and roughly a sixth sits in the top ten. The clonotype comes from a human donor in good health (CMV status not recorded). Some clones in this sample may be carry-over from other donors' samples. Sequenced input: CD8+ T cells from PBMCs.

CDR3 in amino acids: CASSHRDYPSYEQYF. CDR3 sequence (DNA): TGTGCCAGCAGCCACCGGGACTATCCCTCCTACGAGCAGTACTTC. This chain links TRBV7-2 with TRBJ2-7; 7 nucleotides line up with TRBD2. The CDR3 has 15 residues. The germline gives CDR1 SGHTA, CDR2 FQGNSA. The junction had 7 bases not matched to a gene; V was cut back by 5 bases and J by 0 bases.